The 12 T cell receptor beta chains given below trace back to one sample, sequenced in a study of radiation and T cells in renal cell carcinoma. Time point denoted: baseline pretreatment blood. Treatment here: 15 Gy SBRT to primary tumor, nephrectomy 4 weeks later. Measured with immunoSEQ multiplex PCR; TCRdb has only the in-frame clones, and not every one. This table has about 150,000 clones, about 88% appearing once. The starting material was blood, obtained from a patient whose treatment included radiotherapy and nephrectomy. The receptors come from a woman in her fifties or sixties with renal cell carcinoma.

CDR3: CASSPEAGAYEQYF. The CDR3 nucleotides are TGTGCCAGCAGTCCGGAAGCGGGGGCCTACGAGCAGTACTTC. The V call is TRBV6-4, the J call TRBJ2-7, with 8 bases lining up with TRBD2. With V trimmed by 5 bases and J by 2 bases, 5 bases remained unmatched. CDR3 length: 14 residues. Germline V gene sequence: CDR1 MRHNA, CDR2 SNTAGT.

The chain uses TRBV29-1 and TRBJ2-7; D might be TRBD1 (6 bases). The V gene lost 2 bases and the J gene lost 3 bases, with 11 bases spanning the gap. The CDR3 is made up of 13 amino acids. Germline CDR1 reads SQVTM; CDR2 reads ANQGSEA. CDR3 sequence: CSVEYRDDYEQYF. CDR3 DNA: TGCAGCGTTGAATACAGGGACGACTACGAGCAGTACTTC.

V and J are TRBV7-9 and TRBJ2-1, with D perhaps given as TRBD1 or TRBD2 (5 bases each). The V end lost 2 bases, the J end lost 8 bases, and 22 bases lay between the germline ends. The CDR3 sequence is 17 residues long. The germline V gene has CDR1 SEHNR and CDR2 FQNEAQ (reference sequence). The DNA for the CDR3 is TGTGCCAGCAGCTTATTGAGGGAATGGCCAGGGAGCGATGAGCAGTTCTTC. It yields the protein CASSLLREWPGSDEQFF.

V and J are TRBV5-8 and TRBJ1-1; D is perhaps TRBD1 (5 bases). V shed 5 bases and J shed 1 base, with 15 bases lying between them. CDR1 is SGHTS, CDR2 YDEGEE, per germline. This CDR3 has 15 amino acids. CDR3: CASRGLGQPNTEAFF. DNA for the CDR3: TGTGCCAGCAGGGGCTTGGGGCAGCCGAACACTGAAGCTTTCTTT.

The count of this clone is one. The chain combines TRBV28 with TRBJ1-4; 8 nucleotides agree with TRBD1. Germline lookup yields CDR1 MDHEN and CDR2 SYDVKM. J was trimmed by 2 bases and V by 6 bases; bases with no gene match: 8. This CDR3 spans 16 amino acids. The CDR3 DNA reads TGTGCCAGCAGACGGACAGGGATGTGGACTAATGAAAAACTGTTTTTT. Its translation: CASRRTGMWTNEKLFF.

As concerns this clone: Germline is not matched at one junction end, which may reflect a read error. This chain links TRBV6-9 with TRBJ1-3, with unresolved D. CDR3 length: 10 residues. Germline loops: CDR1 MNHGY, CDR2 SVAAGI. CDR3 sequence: CSPRGNTIYF. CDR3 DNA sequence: TGCAGCCCCAGGGGAAACACCATATATTTT.

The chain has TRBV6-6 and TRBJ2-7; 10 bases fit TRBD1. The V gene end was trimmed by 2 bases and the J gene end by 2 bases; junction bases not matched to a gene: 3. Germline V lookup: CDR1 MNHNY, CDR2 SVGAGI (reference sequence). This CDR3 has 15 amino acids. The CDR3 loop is CASSYAGQGAYEQYF. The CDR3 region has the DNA TGTGCCAGCAGTTACGCCGGACAGGGGGCCTACGAGCAGTACTTC.

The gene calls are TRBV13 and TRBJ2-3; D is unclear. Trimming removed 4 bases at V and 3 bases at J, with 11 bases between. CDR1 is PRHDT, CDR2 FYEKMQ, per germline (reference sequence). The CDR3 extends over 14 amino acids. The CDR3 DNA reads TGTGCCAGCAGCTACCGCCTTCATACAGATACGCAGTATTTT. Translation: CASSYRLHTDTQYF.

Here the CDR3 reads CATSRDPPSGNTIYF. Here the CDR3 DNA reads TGTGCCACCAGCAGAGATCCCCCCTCTGGAAACACCATATATTTT. The chain combines TRBV15 with TRBJ1-3; D ambiguous. From germline, CDR1 is LNHNV and CDR2 YYDKDF (reference sequence). The CDR3 is 15 amino acids. Trimming took off 0 bases at V and 0 bases at J, with 6 bases between the two ends.

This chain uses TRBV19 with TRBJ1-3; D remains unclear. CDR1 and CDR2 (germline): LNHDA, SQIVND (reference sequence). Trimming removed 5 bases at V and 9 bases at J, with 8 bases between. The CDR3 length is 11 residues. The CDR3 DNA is TGTGCCAGTAGTTCGCGGGGCACCATATATTTT. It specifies CASSSRGTIYF.

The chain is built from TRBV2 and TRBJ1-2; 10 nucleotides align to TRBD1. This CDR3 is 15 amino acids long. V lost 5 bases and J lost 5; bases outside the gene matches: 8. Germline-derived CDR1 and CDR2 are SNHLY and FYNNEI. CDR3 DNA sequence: TGTGCCAGCAGTTTAATGGGACAGGGGTTTTATGGCTACACCTTC. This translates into CASSLMGQGFYGYTF.

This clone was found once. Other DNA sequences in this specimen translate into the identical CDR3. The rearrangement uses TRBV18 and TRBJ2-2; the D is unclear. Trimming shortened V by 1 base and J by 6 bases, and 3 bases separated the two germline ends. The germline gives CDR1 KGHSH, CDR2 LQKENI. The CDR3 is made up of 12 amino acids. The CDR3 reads CASSPLAGELFF. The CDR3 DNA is TGTGCCAGCTCACCACTGGCCGGGGAGCTGTTTTTT.